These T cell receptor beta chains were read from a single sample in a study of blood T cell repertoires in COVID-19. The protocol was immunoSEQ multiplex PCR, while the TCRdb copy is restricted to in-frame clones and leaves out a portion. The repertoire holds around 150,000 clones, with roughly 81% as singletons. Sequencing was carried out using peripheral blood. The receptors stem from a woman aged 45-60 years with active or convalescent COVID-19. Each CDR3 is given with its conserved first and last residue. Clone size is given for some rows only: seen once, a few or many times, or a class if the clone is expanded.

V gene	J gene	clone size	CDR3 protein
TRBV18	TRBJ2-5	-	CASSPMAGQETQYF
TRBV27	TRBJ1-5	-	CASRSQGNQPQHF
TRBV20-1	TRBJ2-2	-	CSASGYHRGLDTGELFF
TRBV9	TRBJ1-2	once	CASSAYVNRGDGGYTF
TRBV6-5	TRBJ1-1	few	CASSYEPGQGTEAFF
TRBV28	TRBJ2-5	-	CASRPTSGSLFGGGTQYF
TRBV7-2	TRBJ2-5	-	CASSLGAGSETQYF
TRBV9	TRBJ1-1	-	CASSVDPQGQAFF
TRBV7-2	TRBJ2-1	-	CASSLGGRADNEQFF
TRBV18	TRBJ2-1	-	CASSPLRGDSYNEQFF
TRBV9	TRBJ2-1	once	CASSKSGGPLDEQFF
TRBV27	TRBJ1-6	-	CASTPTGTGVSNSPLHF
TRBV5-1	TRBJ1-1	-	CASSLAQGSGAEAFF
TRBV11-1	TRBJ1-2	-	CASSPRWTGANYGYTF
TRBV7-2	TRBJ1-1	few	CASSIRQGQNTEAFF
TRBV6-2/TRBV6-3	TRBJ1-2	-	CASSYGTTGIYGYTF
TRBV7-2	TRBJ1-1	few	CASGEGRNTEAFF
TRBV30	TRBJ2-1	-	CAWTSGGDNEQFF
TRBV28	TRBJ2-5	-	CASSLRLVETQYF
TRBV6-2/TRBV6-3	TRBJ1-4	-	CASSRGQVGEKLFF
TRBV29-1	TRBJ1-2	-	CSVGDRGGFVGGYTF
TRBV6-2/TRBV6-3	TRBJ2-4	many	CASSLAGGNIQYF
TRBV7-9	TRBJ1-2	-	CASSPLGLRANYGYTF
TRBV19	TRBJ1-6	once	CASSGQGNSPLHF
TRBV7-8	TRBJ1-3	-	CASSSAGTGIGNTIYF
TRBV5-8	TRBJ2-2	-	CASNRGQAWHGELFF
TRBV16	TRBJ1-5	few	CASSQWTGNQPQHF
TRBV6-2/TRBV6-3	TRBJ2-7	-	CASSYSGGKYPQQYF
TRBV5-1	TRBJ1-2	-	CASSPGWGQNYGYTF
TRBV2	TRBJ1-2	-	CASSGQVGYGYTF
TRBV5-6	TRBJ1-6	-	CASSIDRSSYNSPLHF
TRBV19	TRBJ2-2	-	CASSRRAGQGIPAGELFF
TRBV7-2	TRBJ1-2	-	CASSLGSGGIYGYTF
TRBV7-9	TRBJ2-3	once	CASSLVAGGVTDTQYF
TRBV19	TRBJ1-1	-	CASSTGNRGQNTEAFF